Below, one T cell receptor (beta chain) is given with its context. CDR1 and CDR2 (germline): MNHEY, SMNVEV (reference sequence). V lost 4 bases to trimming and J lost 0 bases; unmatched junction nucleotides: 13. This CDR3 region has 18 residues. Sequenced by immunoSEQ multiplex PCR; TCRdb stores in-frame clones only, minus some. The data hold 68,000 or so clones, with roughly 86% observed a single time. The record originates from a study of blood T cell repertoires in COVID-19. Study-wide context: T cells, B-cell-depleted T cells, or PBMCs provided the cDNA or gDNA that served as material.

Sequenced material: peripheral blood. This chain joins TRBV27 and TRBJ1-1, with 8 positions matching TRBD1. The clonotype comes from a middle-aged man with acute or convalescent COVID-19. The CDR3 reads CASSSIRSGQGVNTEAFF. Written as DNA, the CDR3 is TGTGCCAGCAGTTCGATAAGGAGCGGACAGGGCGTGAACACTGAAGCTTTCTTT.